One and the same sample provided the 27 T cell receptor beta chains below, sequenced in a study of shared clonotypes between healthy human individuals. Clones were sequenced by immunoSEQ multiplex PCR, and TCRdb holds only the in-frame ones, with some missing. The sample consists of 400,000 or so clones, around 96% of them appearing once. Sequenced material: memory CD8+ T cells sorted from blood. Documented subset: CD45RO+ cells pooled with CCR7-negative TemRA cells. These receptors were taken from a man aged 25 to 40 in good health.

The chain combines TRBV2 with TRBJ2-4; the D gene is possibly TRBD2 (6 bases). The germline V and J ends were trimmed by 6 bases and 8 bases, with 20 bases remaining between them. The germline CDR1 and CDR2 sequences are SNHLY and FYNNEI. There are 15 residues in the CDR3. The CDR3 spells CASRINGLGSDIQYF. The DNA for the CDR3 is TGTGCCAGCAGGATAAACGGGCTCGGGAGTGACATTCAGTACTTC.

The count of this clone is one. The V gene is TRBV9, the J gene TRBJ1-5; unclear D gene. Germline CDR1 is SGDLS and CDR2 is YYNGEE. Trimming removed 2 bases at V and 2 bases at J, with 5 bases between. CDR3 length: 13 amino acids. CDR3 DNA sequence: TGTGCCAGCAGCGTTAGAGGCAATCAGCCCCAGCATTTT. Encoded protein: CASSVRGNQPQHF.

This chain uses TRBV27 with TRBJ2-1, with 7 bases fitting TRBD1. The CDR3 sequence is 16 residues long. The germline gives CDR1 MNHEY, CDR2 SMNVEV (reference sequence). V lost 2 bases to trimming and J lost 1 base; unmatched junction nucleotides: 5. DNA of the CDR3: TGTGCCAGCAGTTTAAAGAAGGGGGCGTCCTACAATGAGCAGTTCTTC. This sequence encodes CASSLKKGASYNEQFF.

The rearrangement uses TRBV20-1 and TRBJ1-1; D call uncertain. Germline V CDR1 and CDR2: DFQATT, SNEGSKA (reference sequence). The ends were cut back, 3 bases at V and 0 bases at J, with 2 bases in the middle. CDR3 length: 11 amino acids. The CDR3 nucleotides are TGCAGTGCTAGGATGAACACTGAAGCTTTCTTT. Protein sequence: CSARMNTEAFF.

This chain links TRBV6-5 with TRBJ1-1, with a possible D match to TRBD1 (5 bases). Germline CDR1 reads MNHEY; CDR2 reads SVGAGI. The CDR3 covers 15 residues. V was clipped by 2 bases and J by 8 bases, with 18 bases between them. Here the CDR3 reads CASSYGGGSLKEAFF. The CDR3 DNA reads as TGTGCCAGCAGTTACGGCGGGGGATCGCTAAAAGAAGCTTTCTTT.

The chain employs TRBV27 and TRBJ1-1, with TRBD1 as a possible D gene (5 bases). CDR3 size: 16 residues. V was shortened by 4 bases and J by 5 bases, with 20 bases between the two germline ends. Germline V lookup: CDR1 MNHEY, CDR2 SMNVEV (reference sequence). CDR3 DNA sequence: TGTGCCAGCAGTTCTGCGGGGGTTAGAGATGGGACTGAAGCTTTCTTT. Translated, it gives CASSSAGVRDGTEAFF.

The J gene is TRBJ2-5, the V gene TRBV5-6; no clear D gene. CDR1 is SGHDT, CDR2 YYEEEE, per germline. The CDR3 sequence is 11 residues long. V lost 2 bases to trimming and J lost 5 bases, with 4 bases between them. The CDR3 DNA reads TGTGCCAGCAGCTTCGCGGAGACCCAGTACTTC. Protein product: CASSFAETQYF.

This clone showed up just once. The chain recombines TRBV5-1 with TRBJ2-5; tentatively, D is TRBD2 (5 bases). Between the trimmed V and J ends, which lost 3 bases and 5 bases, there was a span of 14 bases. The CDR3 totals 14 residues. The germline V gene has CDR1 SGHRS and CDR2 YFSETQ. The CDR3, as DNA: TGCGCCAGCAGCTGGAGGCACGGTAGCGAGACCCAGTACTTC. Amino acid sequence: CASSWRHGSETQYF.

This clone was observed a single time. CDR3 sequence (DNA): TGTGCCAGCAGTTTAGGGATGACGGATAGCTCCTACGAGCAGTACTTC. This encodes CASSLGMTDSSYEQYF. This sequence joins TRBV28 and TRBJ2-7, with D hard to call. The germline CDR1 and CDR2 sequences are MDHEN and SYDVKM. The CDR3 is 16 amino acids. Trimming pared 2 bases from V and 0 bases from J, leaving 14 bases between.

The gene calls are TRBV6-1 and TRBJ2-7, with 11 bases aligning to TRBD1. CDR1 and CDR2 (germline): MNHNS, SASEGT. V was clipped by 6 bases and J by 3 bases; unmatched bases: 4. The CDR3 runs to 14 residues. CDR3 DNA: TGTGCCAGCAGGGACAGGGGGCTATACTACGAGCAGTACTTC. Encoded protein: CASRDRGLYYEQYF.

This chain connects TRBV5-4 to TRBJ2-1; TRBD2 matches 10 bases. The CDR3 has 15 residues. Germline lookup yields CDR1 SGHNT and CDR2 YYREEE (reference sequence). V was pared by 4 bases and J by 7 bases, with 8 bases of the junction left unmatched. The CDR3 loop reads CASSPRLAGVNEQFF. CDR3 nucleotides: TGTGCCAGCAGCCCTAGGCTAGCGGGAGTGAATGAGCAGTTCTTC.

The chain combines TRBV10-1 with TRBJ2-7; TRBD2 might be the D (5 bases). The CDR3 is 14 residues long. Trimming took 3 bases from V and 0 from J, leaving 9 bases between them. Per the germline V gene, CDR1 is WNHNN and CDR2 is SYGVQD (reference sequence). CDR3 coding DNA: TGCGCCAGCAGTGACGGCGGGTACTCCTACGAGCAGTACTTC. As protein: CASSDGGYSYEQYF.

This clone was observed a single time. The V call is TRBV28, the J call TRBJ2-1, with TRBD2 matching 8 bases. Germline values: CDR1 MDHEN, CDR2 SYDVKM. V shed 3 bases, J shed 5 bases, and the junction held 3 bases outside the gene matches. The CDR3 is made up of 14 amino acids. In nucleotides, the CDR3 is TGTGCCAGCAGTTTTTTGCGGGAGGACAATGAGCAGTTCTTC. Residues: CASSFLREDNEQFF.

DNA of the CDR3: TGTGCCAGCAGCTTGAAGCTAGCGGGCCTGAACACAGATACGCAGTATTTT. Protein product: CASSLKLAGLNTDTQYF. The chain combines TRBV5-4 with TRBJ2-3; 8 bases match TRBD2. CDR1 and CDR2 (germline): SGHNT, YYREEE (reference sequence). CDR3 length: 17 residues. The V and J ends lost 1 base and 2 bases, in that order; junction bases with no gene match: 9.

Here the CDR3 reads CASRRIAKNIQYF. The CDR3 DNA reads TGTGCCAGCAGAAGGATAGCCAAAAACATTCAGTACTTC. This sequence joins TRBV28 and TRBJ2-4; D unclear. Per germline, CDR1 MDHEN and CDR2 SYDVKM. V lost 6 bases to trimming and J lost 0 bases, with 6 bases between them. The CDR3 spans 13 residues.

A word on this clone: An end of the junction does not agree with germline; a read error may underlie this. The chain combines TRBV7-7 with TRBJ2-2; possibly TRBD2 for D (5 bases). CDR1 and CDR2 from the germline V gene are SSHAT and FNYEAQ (reference sequence). The CDR3 totals 14 residues. The CDR3 protein is CASSPRGDTGELFF. CDR3 in DNA: TGTGCTAGCAGCCCACGGGGAGACACCGGGGAGCTGTTTTTT.

This sequence joins TRBV5-1 and TRBJ2-5; 8 bases map to TRBD1. This CDR3 region has 15 residues. Looked up from germline, CDR1 is SGHRS and CDR2 is YFSETQ. The V gene end was trimmed by 4 bases and the J gene end by 4 bases; junction bases not matched to a gene: 9. CDR3 sequence reads: CASSRQGSGAETQYF. CDR3 DNA sequence: TGCGCCAGCAGCAGACAGGGGTCGGGAGCAGAGACCCAGTACTTC.

The rearrangement uses TRBV6-1 and TRBJ1-2, with D tentatively TRBD1 (5 bases). This CDR3 has 16 residues. V gave up 1 base and J gave up 7 bases, with 19 bases separating them. CDR1 and CDR2 from the germline V gene are MNHNS and SASEGT. The CDR3: CASSEGMGVGGVGYTF. In nucleotides, the CDR3 is TGTGCCAGCAGTGAAGGAATGGGGGTCGGAGGGGTTGGCTACACCTTC.

The chain combines TRBV4-1 with TRBJ2-3; 8 bases map to TRBD2. Germline loops: CDR1 MGHRA, CDR2 YSYEKL. The J segment lost 2 bases and the V segment lost 0 bases, leaving 16 bases of the junction unmatched. CDR3 length: 20 amino acids. The CDR3 is CASSQEGSLAGGGPTDTQYF. DNA for the CDR3: TGCGCCAGCAGCCAAGAGGGCTCGCTAGCGGGCGGGGGGCCCACAGATACGCAGTATTTT.

The chain combines TRBV15 with TRBJ1-1; D is unclear. V was pared by 0 bases and J by 4 bases, with 9 bases between. Germline V gene sequence: CDR1 LNHNV, CDR2 YYDKDF (reference sequence). The CDR3 sequence is 14 residues long. DNA for the CDR3: TGTGCCACCAGCAGAGAACCTTCACGCACTGAAGCTTTCTTT. Translating gives CATSREPSRTEAFF.

V usage is TRBV6-1 and J usage is TRBJ1-2; TRBD1 might be the D (6 bases). Trimming pared 7 bases from V and 7 bases from J, leaving 19 bases between. The CDR3 runs to 14 residues. From germline, CDR1 is MNHNS and CDR2 SASEGT. The CDR3 DNA is TGTGCCAGCATGGGTTTACAGGGAGTGAGTGGCTACACCTTC. This translates into CASMGLQGVSGYTF.

This chain joins TRBV28 and TRBJ2-6; D possibly uses TRBD1 or TRBD2 (7 bases each). This CDR3 has 17 residues. Germline V CDR1 and CDR2: MDHEN, SYDVKM. Trimming cost V 6 bases and J 0 bases, with 15 bases left between them. In DNA form, the CDR3 reads TGTGCCAGCAGGGGCCCAGGGGGGGGCTCTGGGGCCAACGTCCTGACTTTC. It yields the protein CASRGPGGGSGANVLTF.

The chain combines TRBV28 with TRBJ2-1; D not resolved. V was pared by 5 bases and J by 5 bases, with 4 bases between. Germline assignment: CDR1 MDHEN and CDR2 SYDVKM. The CDR3 length is 11 residues. The CDR3 region has the DNA TGTGCCAGCAGTCGAAACAATGAGCAGTTCTTC. This translates into CASSRNNEQFF.

Only one count was recorded for this clone. The rearrangement joins TRBV5-6 to TRBJ2-4; D is unresolved. CDR1 and CDR2 (germline): SGHDT, YYEEEE. The CDR3 covers 15 residues. Deletions cut 1 base from V and 7 bases from J, with 15 bases between. CDR3 sequence reads: CASSLRRMDGNIQYF. The CDR3 region has the DNA TGTGCCAGCAGCTTGAGAAGGATGGATGGGAACATTCAGTACTTC.

This clone was observed a single time. The chain carries TRBV28 and TRBJ2-3; the D gene is possibly TRBD2 (5 bases). The CDR3 is 12 amino acids. V lost 4 bases to trimming and J lost 4 bases, with 6 bases between them. Germline V gene sequence: CDR1 MDHEN, CDR2 SYDVKM. This chain's CDR3 is CASSWEPDTQYF. The CDR3 DNA is TGTGCCAGCAGTTGGGAGCCAGATACGCAGTATTTT. Looking up the rest from reference TRBV28 and TRBJ2-3 gives the full variable domain: DVKVTQSSRYLVKRTGEKVFLECVQDMDHENMFWYRQDPGLGLRLIYFSYDVKMKEKGDIPEGYSVSREKKERFSLILESASTNQTSMYLCASSWEPDTQYFGPGTRLTVL.

This chain connects TRBV11-3 to TRBJ2-7, with D tentatively TRBD1 (6 bases). Looked up from germline, CDR1 is SGHNT and CDR2 is YENEEA. V lost 5 bases and J lost 3, with 17 bases in between. The CDR3 has 15 residues. The CDR3 bases are TGTGCCAGCAGCAAAATACGGGACATATACTACGAGCAGTACTTC. As protein: CASSKIRDIYYEQYF.

The chain employs TRBV2 and TRBJ2-5, with 7 bases matching TRBD2. Germline V CDR1 and CDR2: SNHLY, FYNNEI. The V gene end was trimmed by 10 bases and the J gene end by 3 bases; junction bases not matched to a gene: 2. The CDR3 extends over 11 amino acids. CDR3 region: CATGLEETQYF. In nucleotides, the CDR3 is TGTGCCACCGGACTAGAAGAGACCCAGTACTTC.